The 5 T cell receptor beta chains below come from one sample, sequenced in a study of blood T cell repertoires in COVID-19 (dated by TCRdb to about 2020). Preparation of the library involved the immunoSEQ multiplex PCR assay. TCRdb carries this immuneACCESS record with in-frame sequences only. Its versions omit some clonotypes, under half of them owing to an unresolved V gene in the studies checked, with the rest unexplained. The sample table shows 290,000 or so clones, and roughly 80% are seen once. About 5% of the sample rests with the top ten. Sample: PBMCs or T cells enriched from blood (not recorded which). All receptors come from a man in his forties or fifties who had been exposed to COVID-19.

The chain employs TRBV5-4 and TRBJ1-1, with D perhaps matching TRBD1 (6 bases). V was cut by 4 bases and J by 3 bases, with 13 bases left in between. The CDR3 is 14 residues long. Germline V gene data show CDR1 as SGHNT and CDR2 as YYREEE (reference sequence). CDR3 protein: CASSNRAGDTEAFF. In DNA form, the CDR3 reads TGTGCCAGCAGCAACAGGGCAGGGGACACTGAAGCTTTCTTT.

The chain couples TRBV7-2 to TRBJ1-1; 9 nucleotides line up with TRBD1. V lost 2 bases, J lost 5 bases, and 9 bases stayed unmatched. Germline V lookup: CDR1 SGHTA, CDR2 FQGNSA. CDR3 size: 16 residues. The CDR3 DNA is TGTGCCAGCAGCTTACGGGAGGGACAGGGTAGGACTGAAGCTTTCTTT. Translation gives CASSLREGQGRTEAFF.

CDR3 protein: CASSVVSGGNTGELFF. CDR3 nucleotides: TGTGCCAGCAGCGTAGTGTCGGGAGGGAACACCGGGGAGCTGTTTTTT. The V gene is TRBV9, the J gene TRBJ2-2; TRBD2 matches 7 bases. This CDR3 has 16 amino acids. Trimming at V came to 0 bases and at J to 1 base, leaving 3 bases not matched to a gene. Germline V gene sequence: CDR1 SGDLS, CDR2 YYNGEE. Using reference TRBV9 and TRBJ2-2 for the parts outside the CDR3, the full variable domain is DSGVTQTPKHLITATGQRVTLRCSPRSGDLSVYWYQQSLDQGLQFLIQYYNGEERAKGNILERFSAQQFPDLHSELNLSSLELGDSALYFCASSVVSGGNTGELFFGEGSRLTVL.

The genes are TRBV7-9 and TRBJ2-5; possibly TRBD2 for D (7 bases). CDR1 is SEHNR, CDR2 FQNEAQ, per germline (reference sequence). V was clipped by 6 bases and J by 0 bases, with 20 bases between them. The CDR3 has 17 residues. The CDR3 DNA follows: TGTGCCAGCAGGGTATCACAGGGAGGGAAGTACCAAGAGACCCAGTACTTC. Translation: CASRVSQGGKYQETQYF.

The rearrangement joins TRBV9 to TRBJ2-4; 9 positions agree with TRBD1. This CDR3 has 15 residues. CDR1 and CDR2 from the germline V gene are SGDLS and YYNGEE. With 3 bases clipped from V and 8 bases from J, the junction kept 9 bases outside the gene matches. CDR3 in amino acids: CASSGAGTGRYIQYF. CDR3 sequence (DNA): TGTGCCAGCAGCGGCGCCGGGACAGGGAGGTACATTCAGTACTTC.